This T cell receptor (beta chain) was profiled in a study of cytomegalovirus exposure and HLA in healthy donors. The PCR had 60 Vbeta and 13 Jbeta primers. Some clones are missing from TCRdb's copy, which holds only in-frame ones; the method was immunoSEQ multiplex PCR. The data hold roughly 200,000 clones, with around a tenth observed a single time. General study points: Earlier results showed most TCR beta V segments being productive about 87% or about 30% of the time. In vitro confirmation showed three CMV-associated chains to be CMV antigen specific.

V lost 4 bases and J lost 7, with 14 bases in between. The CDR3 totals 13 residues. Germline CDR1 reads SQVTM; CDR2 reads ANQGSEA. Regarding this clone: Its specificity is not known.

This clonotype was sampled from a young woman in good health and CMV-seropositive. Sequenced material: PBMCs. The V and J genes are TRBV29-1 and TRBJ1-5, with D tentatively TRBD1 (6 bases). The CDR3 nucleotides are TGCAGCGTTGTATTAGGGGGGGGCCAGCCCCAGCATTTT. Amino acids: CSVVLGGGQPQHF.